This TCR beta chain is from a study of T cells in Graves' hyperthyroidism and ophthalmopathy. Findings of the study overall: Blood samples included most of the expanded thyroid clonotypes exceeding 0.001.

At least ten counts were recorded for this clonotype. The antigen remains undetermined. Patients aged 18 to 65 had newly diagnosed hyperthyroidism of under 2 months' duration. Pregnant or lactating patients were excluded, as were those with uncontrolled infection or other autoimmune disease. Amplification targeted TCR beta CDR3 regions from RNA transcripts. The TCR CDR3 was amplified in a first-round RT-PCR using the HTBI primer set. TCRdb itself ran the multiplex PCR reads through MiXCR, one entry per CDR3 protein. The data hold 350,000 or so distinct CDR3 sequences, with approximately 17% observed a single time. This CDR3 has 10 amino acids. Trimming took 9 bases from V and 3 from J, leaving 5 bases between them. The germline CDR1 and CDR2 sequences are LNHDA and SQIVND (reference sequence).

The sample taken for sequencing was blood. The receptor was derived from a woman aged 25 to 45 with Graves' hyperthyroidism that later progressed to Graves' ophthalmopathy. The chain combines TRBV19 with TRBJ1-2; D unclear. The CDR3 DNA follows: TGTGCCAGCTACCACTATGGCTACACCTTC. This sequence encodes CASYHYGYTF.